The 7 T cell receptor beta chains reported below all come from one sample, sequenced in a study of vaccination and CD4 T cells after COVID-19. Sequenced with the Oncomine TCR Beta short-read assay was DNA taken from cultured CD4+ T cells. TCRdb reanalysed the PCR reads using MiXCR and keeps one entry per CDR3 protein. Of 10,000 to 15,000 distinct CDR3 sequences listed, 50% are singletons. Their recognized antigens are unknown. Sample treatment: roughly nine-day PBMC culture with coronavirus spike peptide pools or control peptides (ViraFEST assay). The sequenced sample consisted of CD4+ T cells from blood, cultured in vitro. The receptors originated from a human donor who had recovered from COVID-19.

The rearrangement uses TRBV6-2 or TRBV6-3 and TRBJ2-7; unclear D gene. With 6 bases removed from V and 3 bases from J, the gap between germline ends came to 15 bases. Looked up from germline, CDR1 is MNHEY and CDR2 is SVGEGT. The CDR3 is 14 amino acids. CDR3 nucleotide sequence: TGTGCCAGCAGCCGCAGCCCGACCGGCTACGAGCAGTACTTC. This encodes CASSRSPTGYEQYF.

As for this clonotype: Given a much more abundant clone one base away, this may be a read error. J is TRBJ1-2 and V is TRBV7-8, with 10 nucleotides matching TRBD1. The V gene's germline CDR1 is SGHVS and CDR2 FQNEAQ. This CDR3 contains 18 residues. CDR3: CANSLGVATGGFSEGYTF. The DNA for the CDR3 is TGTGCCAACAGCTTAGGTGTCGCGACAGGGGGCTTCTCGGAGGGCTACACCTTC.

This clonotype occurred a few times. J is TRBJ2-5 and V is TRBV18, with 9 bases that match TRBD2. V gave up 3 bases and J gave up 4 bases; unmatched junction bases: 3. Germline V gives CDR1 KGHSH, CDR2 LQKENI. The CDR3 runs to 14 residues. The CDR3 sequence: CASSPGLARETQYF. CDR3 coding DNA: TGTGCCAGCTCACCTGGACTAGCGCGAGAGACCCAGTACTTC. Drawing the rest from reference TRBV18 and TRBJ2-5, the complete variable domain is NAGVMQNPRHLVRRRGQEARLRCSPMKGHSHVYWYRQLPEEGLKFMVYLQKENIIDESGMPKERFSAEFPKEGPSILRIQQVVRGDSAAYFCASSPGLARETQYFGPGTRLLVL.

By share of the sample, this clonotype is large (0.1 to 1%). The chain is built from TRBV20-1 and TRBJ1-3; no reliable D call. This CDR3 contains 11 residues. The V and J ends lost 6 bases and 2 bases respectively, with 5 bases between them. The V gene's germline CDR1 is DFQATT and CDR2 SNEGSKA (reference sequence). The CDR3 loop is CSALTGNTIYF. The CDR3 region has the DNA TGCAGTGCCCTTACTGGAAACACCATATATTTT.

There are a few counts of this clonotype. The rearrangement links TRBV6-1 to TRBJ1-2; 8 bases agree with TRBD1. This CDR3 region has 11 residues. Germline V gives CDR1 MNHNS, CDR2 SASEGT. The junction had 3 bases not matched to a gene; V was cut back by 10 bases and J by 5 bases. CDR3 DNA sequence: TGTGCCACAAACAGGGGGTATGGCTACACCTTC. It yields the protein CATNRGYGYTF.

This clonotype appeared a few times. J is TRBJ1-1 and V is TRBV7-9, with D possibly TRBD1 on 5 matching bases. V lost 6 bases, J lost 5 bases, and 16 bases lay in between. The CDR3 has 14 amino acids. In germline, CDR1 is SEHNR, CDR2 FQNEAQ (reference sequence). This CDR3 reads CASRQTVTSTEAFF. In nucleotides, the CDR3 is TGTGCCAGCAGACAGACAGTTACATCAACTGAAGCTTTCTTT.

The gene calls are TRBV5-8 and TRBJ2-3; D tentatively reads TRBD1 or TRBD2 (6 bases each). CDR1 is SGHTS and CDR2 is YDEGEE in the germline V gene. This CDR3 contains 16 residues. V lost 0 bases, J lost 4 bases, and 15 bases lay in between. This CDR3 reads CASSLVGGLSPDTQYF. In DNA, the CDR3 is TGTGCCAGCAGCTTGGTGGGGGGCCTTTCCCCAGATACGCAGTATTTT.